Its frequency marks the clone carrying this TCR beta chain as medium-sized. Antigen: not known. This entry is derived from a study of human CD8 memory T cell subsets. Notes on the study in general: Stem-like memory T cell repertoires overlapped minimally with precursor exhausted T cell repertoires. Estimates that used Chao1 suggested higher diversity in stem-like memory T cells than in precursor exhausted T cells.

The germline V gene has CDR1 LNHDA and CDR2 SQIVND (reference sequence). This CDR3 has 15 residues. UMI-labeled 5' RACE produced the TCR beta libraries. In the authors' methods: Libraries were built for TCR beta, and each one held between roughly 3,000 and 20,000 functional CDR3 beta clonotypes. TCRdb reanalyzed the 5' RACE reads, giving one entry per CDR3 protein sequence and no DNA. Here the V and J calls rest on TCRdb's processing, not on the authors' analysis. The sample table sets out about 9,300 distinct CDR3 sequences. Total CD8+ T cells were enriched by a separation that was negative and magnetic.

The clonotype originates from a human donor in good health. Sequenced input: CD8+ T cells from PBMCs. V and J are TRBV19 and TRBJ1-1; checking the TCRdb D call of TRBD1 is not possible without DNA. CDR3 in amino acids: CASSPIRTGLTEAFF.